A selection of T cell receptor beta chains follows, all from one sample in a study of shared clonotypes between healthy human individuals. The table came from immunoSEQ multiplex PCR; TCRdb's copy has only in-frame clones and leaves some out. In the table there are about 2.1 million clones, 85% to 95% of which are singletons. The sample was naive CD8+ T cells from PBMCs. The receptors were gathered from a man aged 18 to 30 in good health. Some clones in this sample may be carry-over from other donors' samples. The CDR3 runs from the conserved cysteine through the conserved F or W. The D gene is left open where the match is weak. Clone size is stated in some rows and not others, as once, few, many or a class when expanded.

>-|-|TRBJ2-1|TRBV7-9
CASLPEDNEQFF
TGTGCCAGCCTCCCCGAGGACAATGAGCAGTTCTTC
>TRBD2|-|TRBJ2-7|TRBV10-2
CASSLSGRVYEQYF
TGCGCCAGCAGTCTCAGCGGGAGGGTATACGAGCAGTACTTC
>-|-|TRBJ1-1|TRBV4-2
CASSQDITSENTEAFF
TGTGCCAGCAGCCAAGATATAACGTCGGAGAACACTGAAGCTTTCTTT
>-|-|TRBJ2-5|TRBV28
CASSLGVAFSRAETQYF
TGTGCCAGCAGTTTGGGTGTAGCCTTTTCCCGGGCGGAGACCCAGTACTTC
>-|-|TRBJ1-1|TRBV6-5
CASSYSVYTEAFF
TGTGCCAGCAGTTACTCGGTGTACACTGAAGCTTTCTTT
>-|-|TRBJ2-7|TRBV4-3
CASSQEVDGPLSYEQYF
TGCGCCAGCAGCCAAGAGGTCGACGGGCCACTCTCCTACGAGCAGTACTTC
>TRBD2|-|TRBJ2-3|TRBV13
CASSPNPGRGTDTQYF
TGTGCCAGCAGCCCCAACCCAGGGCGGGGGACAGATACGCAGTATTTT
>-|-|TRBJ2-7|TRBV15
CATSASSYEQYF
TGTGCCACCAGCGCCTCCTCCTACGAGCAGTACTTC
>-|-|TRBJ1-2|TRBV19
CASSIDGGPLGYGYTF
TGTGCCAGTAGTATAGATGGGGGGCCATTGGGCTATGGCTACACCTTC
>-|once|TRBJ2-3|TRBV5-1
CASRGGTDTQYF
TGCGCCAGCAGAGGCGGCACAGATACGCAGTATTTT
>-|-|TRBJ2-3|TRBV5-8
CASSSGRESTDTQYF
TGTGCCAGCAGCTCGGGACGGGAAAGCACAGATACGCAGTATTTT
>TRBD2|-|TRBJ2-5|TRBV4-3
CASSPLGLARTETQYF
TGCGCCAGCAGCCCTCTGGGACTAGCGCGAACAGAGACCCAGTACTTC
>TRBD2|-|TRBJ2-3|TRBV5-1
CASSLVGGSTDTQYF
TGCGCCAGCAGCTTGGTGGGAGGGTCCACAGATACGCAGTATTTT
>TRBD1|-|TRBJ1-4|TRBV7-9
CASSLDRGNEKLFF
TGTGCCAGCAGCTTAGACAGGGGCAATGAAAAACTGTTTTTT
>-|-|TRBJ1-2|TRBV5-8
CASSYGGYGYTF
TGTGCCAGCAGCTATGGAGGGTATGGCTACACCTTC
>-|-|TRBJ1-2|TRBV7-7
CASSRAWEAGHGYTF
TGTGCCAGCAGCCGGGCTTGGGAGGCCGGACATGGCTACACCTTC
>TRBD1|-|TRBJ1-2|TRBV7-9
CASSPNDRAGYTF
TGTGCCAGCAGCCCGAACGACAGGGCTGGCTACACCTTC
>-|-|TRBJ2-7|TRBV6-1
CASSWRAVSSYEQYF
TGTGCCAGCAGTTGGAGAGCTGTGAGCTCCTACGAGCAGTACTTC
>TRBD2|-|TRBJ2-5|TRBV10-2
CASSSRLAGGSPTQETQYF
TGCGCCAGCAGTTCTCGGCTAGCGGGAGGCTCACCGACTCAAGAGACCCAGTACTTC
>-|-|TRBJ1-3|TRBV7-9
CASSRDTSGNTIYF
TGTGCCAGCAGCCGGGACACCTCTGGAAACACCATATATTTT
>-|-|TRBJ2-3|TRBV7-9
CASSTPQGGDADTQYF
TGTGCCAGCAGCACACCACAGGGAGGGGACGCAGATACGCAGTATTTT
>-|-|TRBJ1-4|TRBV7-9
CASRPWENEKLFF
TGTGCCAGCAGACCGTGGGAGAATGAAAAACTGTTTTTT
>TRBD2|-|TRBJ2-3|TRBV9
CASSRSGTGSDTQYF
TGTGCCAGCAGCCGTAGCGGGACTGGGTCAGATACGCAGTATTTT
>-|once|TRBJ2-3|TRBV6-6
CASSERALDTQYF
TGTGCCAGCAGTGAGAGGGCCCTAGATACGCAGTATTTT
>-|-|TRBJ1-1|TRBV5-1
CASSLQGSMNTEAFF
TGCGCCAGCAGCTTACAGGGATCGATGAACACTGAAGCTTTCTTT
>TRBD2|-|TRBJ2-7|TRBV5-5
CASSLELAGDVSYEQYF
TGTGCCAGCAGCTTGGAACTAGCGGGAGATGTATCCTACGAGCAGTACTTC
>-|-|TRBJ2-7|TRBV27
CASSVDRGYEQYF
TGTGCCAGCAGTGTTGACAGAGGCTACGAGCAGTACTTC
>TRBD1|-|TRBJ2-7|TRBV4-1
CASSHRTGNYEQYF
TGCGCCAGCAGCCACCGGACAGGAAACTACGAGCAGTACTTC
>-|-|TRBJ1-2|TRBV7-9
CASSFTAVADYGYTF
TGTGCCAGCAGCTTCACGGCAGTTGCGGACTATGGCTACACCTTC
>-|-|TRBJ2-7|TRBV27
CASSSQGHLYEQYF
TGTGCCAGCAGTTCCCAGGGTCATCTTTACGAGCAGTACTTC